The clone carrying this T cell receptor (beta chain) was seen many times. Per the germline V gene, CDR1 is SGHAT and CDR2 is FQNNGV. V gave up 4 bases and J gave up 4 bases; unmatched junction bases: 10. CDR3 length: 16 residues. PBMCs were derived from about 10 ml fresh peripheral blood. Amplification yielded TCR beta CDR3 regions, with RNA transcripts as the source. Primed by the HTBI set, a first-round RT-PCR was run on the TCR CDR3. In TCRdb, the multiplex PCR reads were re-called with MiXCR into one record per CDR3 protein. The data hold 410,000 or so distinct CDR3 sequences, with roughly 15% observed a single time. This entry comes from a study of T cells in Graves' hyperthyroidism and ophthalmopathy.

The material sequenced was blood. The chain carries TRBV11-2 and TRBJ2-5, with TRBD2 identical over 9 bases. The TCR sequence derives from a man between 18 and 35 years old with Graves' ophthalmopathy. In DNA, the CDR3 is TGTGCCAGCAGCTCACCGACAGAGCGGGGGGTAGAGACCCAGTACTTC. Translated, it gives CASSSPTERGVETQYF.